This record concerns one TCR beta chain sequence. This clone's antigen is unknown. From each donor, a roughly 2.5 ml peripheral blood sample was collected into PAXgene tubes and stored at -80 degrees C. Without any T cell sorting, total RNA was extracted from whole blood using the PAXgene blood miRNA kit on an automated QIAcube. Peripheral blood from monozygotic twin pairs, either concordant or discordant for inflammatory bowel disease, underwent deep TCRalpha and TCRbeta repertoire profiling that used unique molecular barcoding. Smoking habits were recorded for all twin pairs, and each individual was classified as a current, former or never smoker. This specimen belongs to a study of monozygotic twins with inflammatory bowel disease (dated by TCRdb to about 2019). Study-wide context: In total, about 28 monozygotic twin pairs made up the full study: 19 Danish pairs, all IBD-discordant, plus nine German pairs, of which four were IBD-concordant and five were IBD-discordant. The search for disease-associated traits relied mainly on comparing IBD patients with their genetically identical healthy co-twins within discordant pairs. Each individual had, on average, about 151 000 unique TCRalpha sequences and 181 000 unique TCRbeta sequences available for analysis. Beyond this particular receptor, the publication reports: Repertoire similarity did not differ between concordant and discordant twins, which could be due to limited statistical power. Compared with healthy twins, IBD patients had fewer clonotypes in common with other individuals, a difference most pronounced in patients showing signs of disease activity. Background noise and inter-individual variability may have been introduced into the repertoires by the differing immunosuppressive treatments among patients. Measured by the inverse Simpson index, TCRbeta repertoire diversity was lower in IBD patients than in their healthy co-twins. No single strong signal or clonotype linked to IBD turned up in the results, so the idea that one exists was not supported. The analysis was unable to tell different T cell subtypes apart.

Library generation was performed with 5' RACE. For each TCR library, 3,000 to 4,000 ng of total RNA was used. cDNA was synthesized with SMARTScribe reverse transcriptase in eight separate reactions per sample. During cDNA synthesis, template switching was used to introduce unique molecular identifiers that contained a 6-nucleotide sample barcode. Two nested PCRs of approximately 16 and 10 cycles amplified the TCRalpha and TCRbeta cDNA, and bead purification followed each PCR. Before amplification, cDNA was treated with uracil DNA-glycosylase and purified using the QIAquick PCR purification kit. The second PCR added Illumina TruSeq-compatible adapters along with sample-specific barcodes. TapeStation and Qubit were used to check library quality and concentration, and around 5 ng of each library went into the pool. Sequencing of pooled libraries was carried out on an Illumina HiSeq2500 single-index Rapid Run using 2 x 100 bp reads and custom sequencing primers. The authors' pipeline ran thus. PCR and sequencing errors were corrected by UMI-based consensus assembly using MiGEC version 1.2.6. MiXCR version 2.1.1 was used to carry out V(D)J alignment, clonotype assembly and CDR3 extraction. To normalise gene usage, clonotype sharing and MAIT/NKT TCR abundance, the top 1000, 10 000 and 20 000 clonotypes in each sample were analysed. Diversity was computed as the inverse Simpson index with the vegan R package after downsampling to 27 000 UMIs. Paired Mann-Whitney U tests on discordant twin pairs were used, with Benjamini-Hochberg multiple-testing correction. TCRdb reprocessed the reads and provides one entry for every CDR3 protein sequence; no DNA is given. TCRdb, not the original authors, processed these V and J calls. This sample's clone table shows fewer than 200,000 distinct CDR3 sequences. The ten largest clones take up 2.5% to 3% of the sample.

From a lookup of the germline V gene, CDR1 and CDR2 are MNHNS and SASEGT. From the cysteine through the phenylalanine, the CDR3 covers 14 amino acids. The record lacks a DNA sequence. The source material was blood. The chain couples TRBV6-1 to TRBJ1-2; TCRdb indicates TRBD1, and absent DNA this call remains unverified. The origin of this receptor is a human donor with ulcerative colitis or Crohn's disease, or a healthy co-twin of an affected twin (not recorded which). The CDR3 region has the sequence CASSPITGSYGYTF.